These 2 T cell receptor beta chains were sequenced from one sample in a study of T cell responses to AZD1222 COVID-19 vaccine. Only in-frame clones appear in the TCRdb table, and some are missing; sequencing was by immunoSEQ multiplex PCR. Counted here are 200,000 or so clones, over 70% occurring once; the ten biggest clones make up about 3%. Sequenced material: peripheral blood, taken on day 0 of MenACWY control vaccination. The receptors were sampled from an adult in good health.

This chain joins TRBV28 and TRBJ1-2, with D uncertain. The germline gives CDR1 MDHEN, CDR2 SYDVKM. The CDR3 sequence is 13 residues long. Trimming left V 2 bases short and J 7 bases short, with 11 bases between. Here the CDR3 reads CASSLPGIGGYTF. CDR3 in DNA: TGTGCCAGCAGTTTACCGGGGATTGGTGGCTACACCTTC.

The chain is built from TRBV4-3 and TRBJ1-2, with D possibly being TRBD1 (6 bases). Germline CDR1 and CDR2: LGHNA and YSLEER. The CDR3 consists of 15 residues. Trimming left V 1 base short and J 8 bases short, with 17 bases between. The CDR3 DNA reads TGCGCCAGCAGCCAAGGTTGGGCAGGGGCAGAGGGCTACACCTTC. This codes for CASSQGWAGAEGYTF.